This paragraph reports one T cell receptor beta chain. The sample belongs to a study of Ad26.COV2.S vaccination and SARS-CoV-2 variants. Some clones are missing from TCRdb's copy, which holds only in-frame ones; the method was immunoSEQ multiplex PCR. Here the sample spans around 300,000 clones, 80% to 90% being singletons. Looked up from germline, CDR1 is MRHNA and CDR2 is SNTAGT. V lost 0 bases and J lost 2, with 9 bases in between. The CDR3 has 15 residues. The treatment was: some 19 received Ad26.COV2.S at low or high dose, single or two shots; 5 received placebo; per-sample allocation not given. Material that was analyzed had been drawn on day 63 after the first vaccine or placebo injection.

The chain couples TRBV6-4 to TRBJ2-3; D is uncertain. The material sequenced was peripheral blood, taken in a trial of Ad26.COV2.S vaccine versus placebo. This TCR was sampled from a person aged 18-60 years who received the Ad26.COV2.S COVID-19 vaccine or a placebo. CDR3 coding DNA: TGTGCCAGCAGTGACTCTACTGGCTACACAGATACGCAGTATTTT. It specifies CASSDSTGYTDTQYF.